The 32 T cell receptor beta chains presented below share a single source sample, sequenced in a study of blood T cell repertoires in COVID-19. Assay: immunoSEQ multiplex PCR; the TCRdb copy retains only in-frame clones and omits some. The data show 77,000 or so clones, around two thirds seen once. Sequencing input: peripheral blood. The receptors shown here come from a human donor with acute or convalescent COVID-19. The donor label of this sample is uncertain.

Here the CDR3 DNA reads TGCGCCAGCAGCTGGACTAGTAGTCGGTATGAGCAGTTCTTC. Its translation: CASSWTSSRYEQFF. The chain is built from TRBV5-1 and TRBJ2-1, with TRBD2 matching over 7 bases. The V gene end was trimmed by 3 bases and the J gene end by 8 bases; junction bases not matched to a gene: 8. The CDR3 length is 14 residues. Germline lookup yields CDR1 SGHRS and CDR2 YFSETQ.

V is TRBV6-5 and J is TRBJ1-2; 7 bases match TRBD1. This CDR3 contains 15 residues. The V and J ends lost 6 bases and 6 bases, in that order; junction bases with no gene match: 13. Looked up from germline, CDR1 is MNHEY and CDR2 is SVGAGI. Here the CDR3 DNA reads TGTGCCAGCAGCCGAACGGACAGGCGGGGAGATGGCTACACCTTC. Amino acids: CASSRTDRRGDGYTF.

V usage is TRBV7-9 and J usage is TRBJ2-1; 7 positions agree with TRBD1. Unmatched junction bases numbered 3, after V lost 4 bases and J lost 0 bases. From germline, CDR1 is SEHNR and CDR2 FQNEAQ (reference sequence). CDR3 length equals 15 residues. In DNA form, the CDR3 reads TGTGCCAGCAGCTCGGGACAGAGCTCCTACAATGAGCAGTTCTTC. This encodes CASSSGQSSYNEQFF.

This clone was detected a few times. The chain combines TRBV5-5 with TRBJ2-7; TRBD1 agrees at 11 bases. The CDR3 loop spans 15 amino acids. Losses at the gene ends were 3 bases for V and 5 bases for J; bases not matched to a gene: 7. CDR1 and CDR2 (germline): SGHKS, YYEKEE (reference sequence). Here the CDR3 reads CASSSRTGGGDEQYF. The CDR3 region has the DNA TGTGCCAGCAGCTCCCGGACAGGGGGCGGCGACGAGCAGTACTTC.

Only one count was recorded for this clone. In DNA form, the CDR3 reads TGTGCCAGCAGCCCACCGGGAGATTCCTATGGCTACACCTTC. The encoded protein is CASSPPGDSYGYTF. This chain uses TRBV5-6 with TRBJ1-2; D unresolved. V dropped 4 bases and J dropped 4 bases, with 14 bases sitting between them. Germline V gives CDR1 SGHDT, CDR2 YYEEEE. The CDR3 has 14 residues.

This chain joins TRBV5-6 and TRBJ2-3, with 7 bases lining up with TRBD1. The germline V gene has CDR1 SGHDT and CDR2 YYEEEE. The CDR3 has 13 residues. V lost 4 bases and J lost 6; bases outside the gene matches: 5. The CDR3 region is CASSGDRADTQYF. The DNA of the CDR3 is TGTGCCAGCAGCGGCGACAGGGCTGATACGCAGTATTTT.

The chain combines TRBV6-5 with TRBJ2-7, with D perhaps matching TRBD2 (5 bases). From germline, CDR1 is MNHEY and CDR2 SVGAGI. The CDR3 consists of 15 residues. V gave up 7 bases and J gave up 4 bases, with 20 bases separating them. The CDR3 protein is CASKLQEGLGYEQYF. DNA for the CDR3: TGTGCCAGCAAGTTACAAGAGGGCCTAGGATACGAGCAGTACTTC.

The J gene is TRBJ2-7, the V gene TRBV2, with D perhaps matching TRBD1 (6 bases). CDR1 and CDR2 (germline): SNHLY, FYNNEI. CDR3 size: 13 residues. Trimming pared 1 base from V and 6 bases from J, leaving 10 bases between. The CDR3 sequence: CASSEGGPREQYV. The CDR3 DNA is TGTGCCAGCAGTGAAGGGGGGCCACGCGAGCAGTACGTC.

V gene TRBV3-1 (or the pseudogene TRBV3-2) combines with J gene TRBJ2-2; perhaps TRBD2 as D (5 bases). Germline V gives CDR1 LGHDT, CDR2 YNNKEL (reference sequence). The CDR3 has 15 residues. Trimming removed 5 bases at V and 4 bases at J, with 14 bases between. Here the CDR3 DNA reads TGTGCCAGCAGCGTAGGCTCCGCGGGCACCGGGGAGCTGTTTTTT. Amino acid sequence: CASSVGSAGTGELFF.

This clone came up once. V gene TRBV4-2 combines with J gene TRBJ2-3; 14 bases are shared with TRBD2. The CDR3 is 16 residues long. Germline CDR1 LGHNA, CDR2 YNFKEQ. Trimming at V came to 4 bases and at J to 6 bases, leaving 6 bases not matched to a gene. This chain's CDR3 is CASSRGTSGRGDTQYF. In DNA, the CDR3 is TGTGCCAGCAGCCGAGGGACTAGCGGGAGAGGTGATACGCAGTATTTT.

This clone has only one observation. The V gene is TRBV5-6, the J gene TRBJ2-1; TRBD1 might be the D (6 bases). V was pared by 1 base and J by 5 bases, with 7 bases between. Germline V gene lookup returns CDR1 SGHDT and CDR2 YYEEEE. This CDR3 contains 13 residues. The CDR3 here is CASSLYRDNEQFF. CDR3 nucleotides: TGTGCCAGCAGCTTGTACAGGGACAATGAGCAGTTCTTC.

This chain joins TRBV7-9 and TRBJ2-1, with 15 nucleotides matching TRBD2. The CDR3 spans 15 residues. V lost 3 bases and J lost 15; bases outside the gene matches: 9. CDR1 is SEHNR, CDR2 FQNEAQ, per germline (reference sequence). In nucleotides, the CDR3 is TGTGCCAGCAGCTTGGGACTAGCGGGAGGCCCTACGCTGTTCTTC. It is translated as CASSLGLAGGPTLFF.

This clone was counted only a few times. The genes are TRBV20-1 and TRBJ1-5; no clear D. This CDR3 is 12 amino acids long. V was pared by 3 bases and J by 2 bases, with 5 bases between. Germline loops: CDR1 DFQATT, CDR2 SNEGSKA (reference sequence). CDR3 protein: CSASFGNQPQHF. The CDR3 DNA reads as TGCAGTGCTAGTTTCGGCAATCAGCCCCAGCATTTT.

This rearrangement joins TRBV20-1 to TRBJ1-1, with a possible D match to TRBD1 (5 bases). Germline V gene sequence: CDR1 DFQATT, CDR2 SNEGSKA (reference sequence). This CDR3 spans 11 amino acids. The CDR3 DNA follows: TGCAATTGGGGCCTGGACACTGAAGCTTTCTTT. As protein: CNWGLDTEAFF.

J is TRBJ2-1 and V is TRBV3-1 (or the pseudogene TRBV3-2); D is unclear. The germline V gene encodes CDR1 LGHDT and CDR2 YNNKEL (reference sequence). The germline V and J ends were trimmed by 6 bases and 6 bases, with 18 bases remaining between them. This CDR3 contains 15 residues. CDR3 DNA: TGTGCCAGCAGTCTCAGAAGCCCGGGTACCAATGAGCAGTTCTTC. Translated, it gives CASSLRSPGTNEQFF.

The rearrangement joins TRBV11-2 to TRBJ2-7; TRBD1 aligns across 9 bases. V shed 5 bases and J 0 bases; nucleotides not matched to a gene: 8. Germline V gene sequence: CDR1 SGHAT, CDR2 FQNNGV. The CDR3 has 16 amino acids. CDR3 region: CASSDPGTGNSYEQYF. The CDR3 region has the DNA TGTGCCAGCAGCGACCCCGGGACAGGGAACTCCTACGAGCAGTACTTC.

The chain combines TRBV15 with TRBJ1-6; TRBD1 is a possible D gene (5 bases). Germline CDR1 LNHNV, CDR2 YYDKDF (reference sequence). The length of the CDR3 is 15 residues. Trimming shortened V by 2 bases and J by 7 bases, and 12 bases separated the two germline ends. CDR3 sequence: CATSRQGEWNSPLHF. The CDR3 nucleotides are TGTGCCACCAGCAGACAGGGCGAGTGGAATTCACCCCTCCACTTT.

Only one count was recorded for this clone. The rearrangement uses TRBV5-1 and TRBJ2-1, with 10 bases aligning to TRBD2. The length of the CDR3 is 13 residues. Trimming at V came to 0 bases and at J to 10 bases, leaving 1 base not matched to a gene. Germline V gene lookup returns CDR1 SGHRS and CDR2 YFSETQ. The CDR3 nucleotides are TGCGCCAGCAGCTTGGAACTAGCGGGGGAGCAGTTCTTC. It encodes CASSLELAGEQFF.

This clone occurred once. Other DNA sequences in this sample translate to the same CDR3. The CDR3 loop reads CASSLPGGGYGYTF. The CDR3 region has the DNA TGTGCCAGCAGTCTCCCGGGGGGGGGTTATGGCTACACCTTC. The rearrangement links TRBV28 to TRBJ1-2, with D perhaps TRBD1 (5 bases). Trimming cost V 5 bases and J 5 bases, with 15 bases left between them. Germline values: CDR1 MDHEN, CDR2 SYDVKM. CDR3 length: 14 residues.

The V gene is TRBV5-1, the J gene TRBJ1-2; TRBD1 matches at 8 bases. This CDR3 region has 15 residues. CDR1 is SGHRS and CDR2 is YFSETQ in the germline V gene. The V and J ends lost 0 bases and 1 base, in that order; junction bases with no gene match: 2. CDR3 nucleotides: TGCGCCAGCAGCTTGGCCACAGGGGGTAACTATGGCTACACCTTC. Translating it yields CASSLATGGNYGYTF. Supplemented by reference TRBV5-1 and TRBJ1-2, the full variable domain reads KAGVTQTPRYLIKTRGQQVTLSCSPISGHRSVSWYQQTPGQGLQFLFEYFSETQRNKGNFPGRFSGRQFSNSRSEMNVSTLELGDSALYLCASSLATGGNYGYTFGSGTRLTVV.

The chain recombines TRBV20-1 with TRBJ1-2; the match to TRBD1 covers 8 bases. V lost 3 bases, J lost 8 bases, and 8 bases stayed unmatched. CDR3 length: 13 amino acids. Per the germline V gene, CDR1 is DFQATT and CDR2 is SNEGSKA (reference sequence). CDR3 loop: CSASPSGGLGYTF. CDR3 DNA sequence: TGCAGTGCTAGTCCGTCAGGGGGCCTGGGCTACACCTTC.

V is TRBV6-5 and J is TRBJ1-6, with TRBD1 identical over 8 bases. Germline V gene data show CDR1 as MNHEY and CDR2 as SVGAGI. The junction had 13 bases not matched to a gene; V was cut back by 9 bases and J by 9 bases. The CDR3 covers 15 residues. The CDR3 DNA follows: TGTGCCAGTCGCCGCCCGGGACAGGACTCTTCACCCCTCCACTTT. This encodes CASRRPGQDSSPLHF.

The chain links TRBV6-1 to TRBJ1-5; TRBD1 is a possible D gene (5 bases). The CDR3 runs to 17 residues. Trimming stripped 3 bases from V and 3 bases from J, with 18 bases between. Germline values: CDR1 MNHNS, CDR2 SASEGT. The CDR3 sequence: CASSEFGAINPNQPQHF. Written as DNA, the CDR3 is TGTGCCAGCAGTGAGTTTGGGGCCATCAACCCCAATCAGCCCCAGCATTTT.

The V gene is TRBV6-6, the J gene TRBJ1-5, with D perhaps matching TRBD1 (6 bases). CDR3 length: 13 amino acids. The germline V and J ends were trimmed by 10 bases and 0 bases, with 10 bases remaining between them. Germline lookup yields CDR1 MNHNY and CDR2 SVGAGI (reference sequence). CDR3 bases: TGTGCCATACAGGGTTATAGCAATCAGCCCCAGCATTTT. Translating it yields CAIQGYSNQPQHF.

CDR3 amino acids: CSTAPRLPRGTGELFF. Written as DNA, the CDR3 is TGCAGCACCGCCCCCCGGCTCCCAAGGGGCACCGGGGAGCTGTTTTTT. V is TRBV29-1 and J is TRBJ2-2; D is perhaps TRBD1 (5 bases). Germline V lookup: CDR1 SQVTM, CDR2 ANQGSEA. The CDR3 is 16 amino acids. The V and J ends lost 8 bases and 4 bases respectively, with 23 bases between them.

The J gene is TRBJ2-5, the V gene TRBV28; tentatively, D is TRBD2 (7 bases). CDR1 is MDHEN, CDR2 SYDVKM, per germline. The CDR3 spans 18 residues. V gave up 6 bases and J gave up 0 bases, with 23 bases separating them. CDR3 loop: CASRGLRDRRGNQETQYF. Here the CDR3 DNA reads TGTGCCAGCAGGGGACTAAGAGACAGGCGGGGGAACCAAGAGACCCAGTACTTC.

There are many counts of this clone. The chain recombines TRBV29-1 with TRBJ2-1; D ambiguous. Germline CDR1 is SQVTM and CDR2 is ANQGSEA. The CDR3 contains 11 residues. The germline V and J ends were trimmed by 6 bases and 11 bases, with 14 bases remaining between them. The CDR3 loop reads CSVAYDVQQFF. CDR3 sequence (DNA): TGCAGCGTCGCCTATGATGTACAGCAGTTCTTC.

J is TRBJ2-3 and V is TRBV19; 8 bases align to TRBD2. The CDR3 has 15 amino acids. Germline assignment: CDR1 LNHDA and CDR2 SQIVND (reference sequence). With 1 base clipped from V and 4 bases from J, the junction kept 4 bases outside the gene matches. CDR3 in DNA: TGTGCCAGTAGTATAGCCAGCGGGGGTGCAGATACGCAGTATTTT. It specifies CASSIASGGADTQYF.

V is TRBV7-9 and J is TRBJ1-6, with TRBD1 matching 10 bases. Trimming took 5 bases from V and 7 from J; bases not matched to a gene: 8. Germline CDR1 and CDR2: SEHNR and FQNEAQ (reference sequence). The length of the CDR3 is 16 residues. CDR3 amino acids: CASSDWDRGANSPLHF. The CDR3 coding sequence is TGTGCCAGCAGCGATTGGGACAGGGGAGCAAATTCACCCCTCCACTTT.

This clone showed up just a few times. V is TRBV5-1 and J is TRBJ1-2; D possibly corresponds to TRBD1 (6 bases). The V and J ends lost 1 base and 4 bases respectively, with 14 bases between them. The CDR3 is made up of 15 amino acids. Germline CDR1 and CDR2: SGHRS and YFSETQ. The CDR3 DNA is TGCGCCAGCAGCTTGCAACAGGGAGGGAGCTATGGCTACACCTTC. Translating gives CASSLQQGGSYGYTF.

The chain couples TRBV10-2 to TRBJ1-5; D gene uncertain. The CDR3 is 13 residues long. Germline V lookup: CDR1 WSHSY, CDR2 SAAADI. V shed 3 bases and J shed 7 bases, with 10 bases lying between them. This CDR3 reads CASSDSGPQPQHF. The CDR3, as DNA: TGCGCCAGCAGTGATTCAGGCCCCCAGCCCCAGCATTTT.

J is TRBJ2-1 and V is TRBV5-5; D perhaps matches TRBD1 (5 bases). The CDR3 has 15 residues. The V end lost 6 bases, the J end lost 7 bases, and 20 bases lay between the germline ends. The V gene's germline CDR1 is SGHKS and CDR2 YYEKEE (reference sequence). The DNA of the CDR3 is TGTGCCAGCAAAGGGGCCGTCGTCGGTCTTAATGAGCAGTTCTTC. Amino acids: CASKGAVVGLNEQFF.